The clone carrying this TCR beta chain occurred many times. Its antigen is still unknown. The CDR3 runs 12 residues. The V end lost 7 bases, the J end lost 6 bases, and 11 bases lay between the germline ends. Investigators profiled TCR beta VDJ and CDR3 from genomic DNA template. MiXCR was run by TCRdb on the reads, yielding one entry per CDR3 protein. Of 200,000 to 250,000 distinct CDR3 sequences listed, roughly two thirds were seen once; the top ten hold under 60%. This entry comes from a study of CD8+CD57+ T cells in acquired aplastic anemia. Study-wide points: Patients and controls shared under 35 CD8+ CDR3 sequences, which appeared highly expressed in patients and within their immunodominant clones.

Patients picked for sequencing had shown CD8+CD57+ cell expansion detected by flow cytometry. Patients were therapy-naive when their blood was sampled. The sequence was obtained from a human donor with aplastic anemia. Sequencing was carried out using sorted CD4+, CD8+, or CD8+CD57+ T cells (not recorded which) from PBMCs. This chain connects TRBV12-3 or TRBV12-4 to TRBJ2-3; D gene uncertain. This CDR3 is CASTHGWDTQYF. Written as DNA, the CDR3 is TGTGCCAGCACTCACGGGTGGGATACGCAGTATTTT.